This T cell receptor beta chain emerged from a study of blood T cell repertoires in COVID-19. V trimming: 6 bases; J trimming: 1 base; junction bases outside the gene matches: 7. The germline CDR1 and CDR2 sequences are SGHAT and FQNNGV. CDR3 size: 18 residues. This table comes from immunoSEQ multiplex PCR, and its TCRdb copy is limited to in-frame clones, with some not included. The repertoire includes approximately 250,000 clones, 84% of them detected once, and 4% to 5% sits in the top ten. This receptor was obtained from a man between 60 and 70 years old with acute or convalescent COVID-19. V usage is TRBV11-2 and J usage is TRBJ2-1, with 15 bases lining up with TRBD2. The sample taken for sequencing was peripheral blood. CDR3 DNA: TGTGCCAGCAGGTTGGGACTAGCGGGGGGAAGTTCCTACAATGAGCAGTTCTTC. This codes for CASRLGLAGGSSYNEQFF. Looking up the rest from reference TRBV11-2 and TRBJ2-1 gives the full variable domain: EAGVAQSPRYKIIEKRQSVAFWCNPISGHATLYWYQQILGQGPKLLIQFQNNGVVDDSQLPKDRFSAERLKGVDSTLKIQPAKLEDSAVYLCASRLGLAGGSSYNEQFFGPGTRLTVL.